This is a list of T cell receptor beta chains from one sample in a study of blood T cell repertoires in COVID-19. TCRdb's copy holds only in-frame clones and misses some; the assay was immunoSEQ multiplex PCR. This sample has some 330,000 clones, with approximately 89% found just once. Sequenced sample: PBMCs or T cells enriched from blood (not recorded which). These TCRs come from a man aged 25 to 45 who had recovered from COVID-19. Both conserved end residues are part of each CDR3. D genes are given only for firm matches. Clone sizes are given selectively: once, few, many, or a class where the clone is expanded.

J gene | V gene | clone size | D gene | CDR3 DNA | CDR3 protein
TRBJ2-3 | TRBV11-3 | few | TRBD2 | TGTGCCAGCAGCTTAGATTTTTTAGCGGGGGGGCTAGGGACAGATACGCAGTATTTT | CASSLDFLAGGLGTDTQYF
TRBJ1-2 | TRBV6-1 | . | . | TGTGCCAGCAGTGAAGCACAGGGTGCTAACTATGGCTACACCTTC | CASSEAQGANYGYTF
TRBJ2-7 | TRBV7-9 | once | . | TGTGCCACCGACGGGGGAAGTGAGCAGTACTTC | CATDGGSEQYF
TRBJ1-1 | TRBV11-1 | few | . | TGTGCCAGCAGCCCCTTGGGGGGGACTGAAGCTTTCTTT | CASSPLGGTEAFF
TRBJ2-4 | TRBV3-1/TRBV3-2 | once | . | TGTGCCAGCAGCCAAGGCGAGAGGGGGAGCATTCAGTACTTC | CASSQGERGSIQYF
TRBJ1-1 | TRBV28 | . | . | TGTGCCAGCAGTTTATTAGAGAACACTGAAGCTTTCTTT | CASSLLENTEAFF
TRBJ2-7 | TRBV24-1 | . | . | TGTGCCACCAGTGCCATCGGACAATCCTACGAGCAGTACTTC | CATSAIGQSYEQYF
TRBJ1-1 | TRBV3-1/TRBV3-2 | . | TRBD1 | TGTGCCACAAGACAGGGGGTGTTCACTGAAGCTTTCTTT | CATRQGVFTEAFF
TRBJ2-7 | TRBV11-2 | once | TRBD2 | TGTGCCAGCAGCTTTCTGGAGCGGGGGGCACCCTACGAGCAGTACTTC | CASSFLERGAPYEQYF
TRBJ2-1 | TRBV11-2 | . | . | TGTGCCAGCAGCTTAGAGGCAGGGTTAGGTGAGCAGTTCTTC | CASSLEAGLGEQFF
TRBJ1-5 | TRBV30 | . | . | TGTGCCTGGAGCCACGGGACAAACGGGCAGCCCCAGCATTTT | CAWSHGTNGQPQHF
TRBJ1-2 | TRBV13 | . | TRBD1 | TGTGCCAGCAGCTCAGCAGGGGGCGCTTCTGGCTACACCTTC | CASSSAGGASGYTF
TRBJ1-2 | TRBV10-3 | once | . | TGTGCCATCGGGTCAGGGGTAAACTATGGCTACACCTTC | CAIGSGVNYGYTF
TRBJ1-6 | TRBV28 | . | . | TGTGCCAGCAGTTTATTGGACAGTAATTCACCCCTCCACTTT | CASSLLDSNSPLHF
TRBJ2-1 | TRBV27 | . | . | TGTGCCAGCAGTTCTCCAACCTTAGCGGTTAATGAGCAGTTCTTC | CASSSPTLAVNEQFF
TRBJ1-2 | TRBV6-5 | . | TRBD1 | TGTGCCAGTGAACCGGGACAGAACTATGGCTACACCTTC | CASEPGQNYGYTF
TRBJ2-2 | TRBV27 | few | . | TGTGCCAGCAGTTCGACAGGGGGGCTAGCGGGGAGAGGGGAGCTGTTTTTT | CASSSTGGLAGRGELFF
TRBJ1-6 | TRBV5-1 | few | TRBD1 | TGCGCCAGCAGTTTAGGGGGCGGGCGATCACCCCTCCACTTT | CASSLGGGRSPLHF
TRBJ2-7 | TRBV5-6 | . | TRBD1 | TGTGCCAGCAGCTCACGGACAGGTCAAAGAGCCTCAAGGGGAACTCAGTACTTC | CASSSRTGQRASRGTQYF
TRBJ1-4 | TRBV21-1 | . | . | TGTGCCAGCAGCTCCCGGGGTGGGGTGGGTAATGAAAAACTGTTTTTT | CASSSRGGVGNEKLFF
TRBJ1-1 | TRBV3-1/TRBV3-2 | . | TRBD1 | TGTGCCAGCAGCCAGGGACAGTACACTGAAGCTTTCTTT | CASSQGQYTEAFF
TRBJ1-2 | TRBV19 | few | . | TGTGCCAGTACCAGGACAGATGCTCGTGGCTACACCTTC | CASTRTDARGYTF
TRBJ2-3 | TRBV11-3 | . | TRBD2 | TGTGCCAGCAGCTTAGGTACAGCGGGGGGTGGCACAGATACGCAGTATTTT | CASSLGTAGGGTDTQYF
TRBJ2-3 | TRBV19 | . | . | TGTGCCAGTAGTATAGTTGGCAACAGACGCTTCACAGATACGCAGTATTTT | CASSIVGNRRFTDTQYF
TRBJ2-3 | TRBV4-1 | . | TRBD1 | TGCGCCAGCAGCCAACAGGACAGGGCCCCAGATACGCAGTATTTT | CASSQQDRAPDTQYF
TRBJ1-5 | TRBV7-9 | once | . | TGTGCCAGCAGCTTAGAGGCGGACACCAATCAGCCCCAGCATTTT | CASSLEADTNQPQHF